The T cell receptor (beta chain) described here comes from a study of graft-versus-host responses after intestinal transplantation. Study as a whole: Transplants given to recipients were multivisceral, liver-intestinal, or isolated intestinal. Each patient got anti-thymocyte globulin induction, then tacrolimus and steroids for around 3 years. Findings and caveats of the study: The presence of high graft-versus-host to host-versus-graft clonal ratios in allografts characterized patients with graft-donor T cell macrochimerism. Early post-transplant HvG declines tracked with peak circulating GvH clone levels.

The V gene lost 6 bases and the J gene lost 0 bases, with 14 bases spanning the gap. The CDR3 totals 14 residues. Germline-derived CDR1 and CDR2 are SQVTM and ANQGSEA. A remark on this clone: Its antigen is not identified.

TCRdb's table, derived via immunoSEQ multiplex PCR, lists solely in-frame clones and lacks some. The sample lists about 110,000 clones; roughly 87% were seen once. Sequencing was performed on unstimulated CD4+ T cells sorted from spleen or lymph node cells, taken before transplant. The sequence was obtained from a human donor who was the organ donor for an intestinal transplant. The rearrangement joins TRBV29-1 to TRBJ1-1; no firm D call. The CDR3, as DNA: TGCAGCGTGCCCTTTGGACGGATGAACACTGAAGCTTTCTTT. Translated, it gives CSVPFGRMNTEAFF.